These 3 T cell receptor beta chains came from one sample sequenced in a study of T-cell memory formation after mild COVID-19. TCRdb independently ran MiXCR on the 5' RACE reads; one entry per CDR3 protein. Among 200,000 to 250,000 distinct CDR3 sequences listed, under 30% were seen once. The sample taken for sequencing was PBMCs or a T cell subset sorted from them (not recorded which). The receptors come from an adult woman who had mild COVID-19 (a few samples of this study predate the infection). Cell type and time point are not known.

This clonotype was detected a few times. CDR3 residues: CASSSGTSGRRGDTQYF. CDR3 bases: TGTGCCAGCAGTTCCGGGACTAGCGGGAGACGGGGGGATACGCAGTATTTT. V is TRBV28 and J is TRBJ2-3; TRBD2 agrees at 14 bases. CDR3 size: 17 residues. Germline lookup yields CDR1 MDHEN and CDR2 SYDVKM. V was pared by 4 bases and J by 6 bases, with 9 bases of the junction left unmatched.

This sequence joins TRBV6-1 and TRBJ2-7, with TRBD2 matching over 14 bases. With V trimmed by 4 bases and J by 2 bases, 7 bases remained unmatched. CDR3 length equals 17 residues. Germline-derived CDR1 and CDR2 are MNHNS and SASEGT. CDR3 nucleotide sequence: TGTGCCAGCAGTGCGGGGACTAGCGGGGGCCTTACCTACGAGCAGTACTTC. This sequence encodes CASSAGTSGGLTYEQYF.

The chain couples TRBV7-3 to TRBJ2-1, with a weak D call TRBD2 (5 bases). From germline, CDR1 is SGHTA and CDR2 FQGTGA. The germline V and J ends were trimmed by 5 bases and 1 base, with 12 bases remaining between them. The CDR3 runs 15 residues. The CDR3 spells CASSIERRSYNEQFF. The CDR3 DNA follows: TGTGCCAGCAGCATAGAACGGAGGTCCTACAATGAGCAGTTCTTC.